The 3 T cell receptor beta chains below were found in one sample sequenced in a study of T cell responses to AZD1222 COVID-19 vaccine. The data were produced by immunoSEQ multiplex PCR, yet TCRdb's version contains in-frame clones alone and is incomplete. This sample has 140,000 to 150,000 clones, with roughly 86% found just once. The input for sequencing was peripheral blood, taken 28 days after the second AZD1222 dose. The receptor set was obtained from an adult who received the AZD1222 COVID-19 vaccine.

The V and J genes are TRBV7-9 and TRBJ2-7, with D possibly being TRBD2 (6 bases). CDR1 is SEHNR, CDR2 FQNEAQ, per germline (reference sequence). Trimming took 1 base from V and 6 from J, leaving 10 bases between them. The CDR3 is made up of 13 amino acids. CDR3 protein: CASSLGLASEQYF. DNA for the CDR3: TGTGCCAGCAGCTTAGGCCTAGCGAGCGAGCAGTACTTC.

This clone was recorded a few times. The chain couples TRBV10-1 to TRBJ2-7; no clear D gene. V lost 5 bases to trimming and J lost 1 base, with 15 bases between them. The CDR3 totals 15 residues. The germline V gene has CDR1 WNHNN and CDR2 SYGVQD (reference sequence). The CDR3 region is CASSPDGFPSYEQYF. As DNA, the CDR3 is TGCGCCAGCAGTCCGGACGGCTTCCCGTCCTACGAGCAGTACTTC.

The chain carries TRBV5-1 and TRBJ2-5; possible D gene TRBD1, 7 bases. The V gene lost 2 bases and the J gene lost 5 bases, with 19 bases spanning the gap. Germline V gene sequence: CDR1 SGHRS, CDR2 YFSETQ. The CDR3 contains 16 residues. The CDR3 nucleotides are TGCGCCAGCAGCTTCACGACAGGGAGGCCCGGGGAGACCCAGTACTTC. This encodes CASSFTTGRPGETQYF.